The rows below give T cell receptor beta chains drawn from one sample of a study of blood T cell repertoires in COVID-19. Clones were read by immunoSEQ multiplex PCR, and TCRdb kept only the in-frame ones, dropping some. Found here are around 210,000 clones, around 80% of them singletons; the top ten hold around 5.1%. The sequencing input was peripheral blood. Receptor source: a woman aged 70 to 79 with acute or convalescent COVID-19. Each CDR3 is given with its conserved first and last residue. The D gene is left open where the match is weak. Clone size is stated in some rows and not others, as once, few, many or a class when expanded.

V,J,size,D,CDR3,DNA
TRBV18,TRBJ2-7,-,TRBD1,CASSLNPPQATGGMNEQYF,TGTGCCAGCTCACTAAACCCACCCCAAGCGACAGGGGGCATGAACGAGCAGTACTTC
TRBV18,TRBJ2-1,-,-,CASSPNGSGLKGDEQFF,TGTGCCAGCTCACCAAATGGAAGTGGACTAAAGGGCGATGAGCAGTTCTTC
TRBV3-1/TRBV3-2,TRBJ2-7,-,TRBD2,CASSQVAGVGEQYF,TGTGCCAGCAGCCAAGTTGCGGGAGTCGGTGAGCAGTACTTC
TRBV10-3,TRBJ1-5,-,TRBD1,CAISEATGGNQPQHF,TGTGCCATCAGTGAGGCGACAGGGGGCAATCAGCCCCAGCATTTT
TRBV28,TRBJ2-5,-,TRBD1,CASSKGTGAQETQYF,TGTGCCAGCAGTAAGGGGACAGGGGCTCAAGAGACCCAGTACTTC
TRBV28,TRBJ1-5,-,TRBD1,CASSPSAILGTVNQPQHF,TGTGCCAGCAGTCCTAGTGCAATCCTTGGGACAGTTAATCAGCCCCAGCATTTT
TRBV28,TRBJ2-1,-,-,CASGRSQAINNEQFF,TGTGCCAGCGGGAGGTCCCAAGCGATAAACAATGAGCAGTTCTTC
TRBV7-9,TRBJ2-7,few,-,CASSLILSYEQYF,TGTGCCAGCAGCTTAATACTTTCCTACGAGCAGTACTTC
TRBV10-3,TRBJ1-2,-,-,CAISESRDKMGERGYTF,TGTGCCATCAGTGAGTCCCGGGACAAGATGGGGGAAAGGGGCTACACCTTC
TRBV7-9,TRBJ2-7,once,TRBD1,CASSPSQGSRQYF,TGTGCCAGCAGCCCCTCACAGGGGAGTAGGCAGTACTTC
TRBV6-5,TRBJ2-5,-,TRBD1,CASSRDRGEQETQYF,TGTGCCAGCAGTCGGGACAGGGGGGAACAAGAGACCCAGTACTTC
TRBV7-2,TRBJ1-6,-,TRBD1,CASSAGQGASSPLHF,TGTGCCAGCAGCGCCGGACAGGGGGCTTCGTCACCCCTCCACTTT
TRBV28,TRBJ1-6,-,TRBD1,CASSSPGTANSPLHF,TGTGCCAGCAGTTCACCCGGGACAGCTAATTCACCCCTCCACTTT
TRBV19,TRBJ1-5,-,TRBD1,CASASRDSNHQPQHF,TGTGCCAGTGCTTCCCGGGACAGTAACCATCAGCCCCAGCATTTT
TRBV7-3,TRBJ1-6,-,TRBD1,CASSRFGQDGSSPLHF,TGTGCCAGCAGCCGCTTCGGACAGGATGGGAGTTCACCCCTCCACTTT
TRBV5-6,TRBJ2-5,few,TRBD1,CASTGSGTGFFQETQYF,TGTGCCAGCACTGGATCCGGGACAGGATTTTTCCAAGAGACCCAGTACTTC
TRBV27,TRBJ1-6,few,TRBD1,CASSRQGANNSPLHF,TGTGCCAGCAGTAGACAGGGCGCTAATAATTCACCCCTCCACTTT
TRBV21-1,TRBJ2-7,once,-,CASTPKREWYYEQYF,TGTGCCAGCACCCCCAAGCGGGAGTGGTACTACGAGCAGTACTTC
TRBV9,TRBJ2-1,-,TRBD2,CASSVGGTSVTDEQFF,TGTGCCAGCAGCGTAGGGGGGACTAGCGTAACGGATGAGCAGTTCTTC
TRBV4-2,TRBJ2-7,-,-,CASSQEGVLGGDEQYF,TGTGCCAGCAGCCAAGAAGGGGTTCTGGGAGGCGACGAGCAATACTTC
TRBV3-1/TRBV3-2,TRBJ1-4,-,-,CASSQEGGLFF,TGTGCCAGCAGCCAAGAAGGGGGACTGTTTTTT
TRBV24-1,TRBJ2-3,-,TRBD2,CATSDSTSGFSTDTQYF,TGTGCCACCAGTGATTCGACTAGCGGGTTTAGCACAGATACGCAGTATTTT
TRBV7-3,TRBJ2-2,-,-,CASSRVSTGELFF,TGTGCCAGCAGCCGAGTTAGCACCGGGGAGCTGTTTTTT
TRBV10-3,TRBJ1-2,once,TRBD1,CAIGSDRGYGYTF,TGTGCCATCGGGAGTGACAGGGGGTATGGCTACACCTTC
TRBV6-5,TRBJ2-1,-,TRBD1,CASRRKGASYNEQFF,TGTGCCAGCAGGAGAAAGGGGGCATCCTACAATGAGCAGTTCTTC
TRBV5-1,TRBJ2-2,few,TRBD2,CASSSGTSITGELFF,TGCGCCAGCAGTTCCGGGACTAGCATCACCGGGGAGCTGTTTTTT
TRBV7-2,TRBJ2-3,-,-,CASSTSYSTQYF,TGTGCCAGCAGCACGAGCTACAGTACGCAGTATTTT